This is a list of T cell receptor beta chains from one sample in a study of blood T cell repertoires in COVID-19. Measured with immunoSEQ multiplex PCR; TCRdb has only the in-frame clones, and not every one. The data show approximately 46,000 clones, roughly 80% seen once. Input material: peripheral blood. The source is a human donor in a cohort sampled during active COVID-19. The CDR3 runs from the conserved cysteine through the conserved F or W. A D gene is named only where the DNA matches it firmly. The size of a clone is reported for some rows only, either as once, few or many, or as a class for expanded clones.

j_call,v_call,d_call,clone_size,cdr3_nt,cdr3_aa
TRBJ1-5,TRBV6-2/TRBV6-3,.,once,TGTGCCAGCAGTTCGGGAGTCAAAGAATGGAGCAATCAGCCCCAGCATTTT,CASSSGVKEWSNQPQHF
TRBJ1-6,TRBV30,.,.,TGTGCCTGGAGCAGCGGGACCGATAATTCACCCCTCCACTTT,CAWSSGTDNSPLHF
TRBJ1-1,TRBV5-4,TRBD1,.,TGTGCCAGCAGCCCCGGGACAGGGGGCGCGGGCACTGAAGCTTTCTTT,CASSPGTGGAGTEAFF
TRBJ1-1,TRBV11-2,TRBD1,.,TGTGCCAGCAGCCCAAACCGGGACAGGGGTGAAGCTTTCTTT,CASSPNRDRGEAFF
TRBJ2-3,TRBV7-8,TRBD2,.,TGTGCCAGCAGCTTAGCGCACACTGGCGGGGGGCCGTCGAATACGCAGTATTTT,CASSLAHTGGGPSNTQYF
TRBJ2-7,TRBV12-3/TRBV12-4,.,.,TGTGCCAGCAGTGGGGGGGCCTCCTACGAGCAGTACTTC,CASSGGASYEQYF
TRBJ1-2,TRBV19,.,.,TGTGCCAGTAGTAAGGATGGCAGGGCTAACTATGGCTACACCTTC,CASSKDGRANYGYTF
TRBJ2-5,TRBV5-1,.,.,TGCGCCAGCAGCTCCGACGGGGGTATACAGTACTTC,CASSSDGGIQYF
TRBJ1-2,TRBV5-5,TRBD1,.,TGTGCCAGCAGCTGGACAGGGGAGGAGGGCTACACCTTC,CASSWTGEEGYTF
TRBJ2-7,TRBV5-4,.,.,TGTGCCAGCAGCTTGGCCCCAGGGGTTAGAGGAGGCGAGCAGTACTTC,CASSLAPGVRGGEQYF
TRBJ2-7,TRBV28,TRBD2,once,TGTGCCAGCCAGATGATGTGGGGAGGGTCCTACGAGCAGTACTTC,CASQMMWGGSYEQYF
TRBJ2-7,TRBV18,TRBD1,.,TGTGCCAGCTCCCTCGGACAGGGGGTTTTCTCCTACGAGCAGTACTTC,CASSLGQGVFSYEQYF
TRBJ2-7,TRBV6-5,.,.,TGTGCCAGCACCGGGACCCGGACAGCTAACGAGCAGTACTTC,CASTGTRTANEQYF
TRBJ2-3,TRBV5-6,.,once,TGTGCCAGCAGCTTGGGGACACGCACAGATACGCAGTATTTT,CASSLGTRTDTQYF
TRBJ2-7,TRBV4-3,.,.,TGCGCCAGCAGCCAAGATTGGGGGCAGGGAGAGGGGTACGAGCAGTACTTC,CASSQDWGQGEGYEQYF
TRBJ1-3,TRBV5-1,.,.,TGCGCCAGCAGCAGAGATTTCTCTGGAAACACCATATATTTT,CASSRDFSGNTIYF
TRBJ2-1,TRBV5-5,.,.,TGTGCCAGCAGCTTCTTTGACACCGGGGGAAATGAGCAGTTCTTC,CASSFFDTGGNEQFF
TRBJ2-5,TRBV6-2/TRBV6-3,.,few,TGTGCCAGCAGTTACTACGGAGAGACCCAGTACTTC,CASSYYGETQYF
TRBJ2-7,TRBV9,TRBD1,.,TGTGCCAGCAGCCTACGCAGGGACAGCTCCTACGAGCAGTACTTC,CASSLRRDSSYEQYF
TRBJ1-5,TRBV2,TRBD1,.,TGTGCCAGCGGGGGACAGGGCCCAGGTCAGCCCCAGCATTTT,CASGGQGPGQPQHF
TRBJ2-7,TRBV27,.,.,TGTGCCAGCAGACAACAGGGACCTCAGTGGGAGCAGTACTTC,CASRQQGPQWEQYF
TRBJ1-1,TRBV5-4,.,.,TGTGCCAGCAGCTTGCGGGGGGCTGGCATCACTGAAGCTTTCTTT,CASSLRGAGITEAFF
TRBJ2-7,TRBV4-1,.,.,TGCGCCAGCAGCCACATCTTCGGCGAGCAGTACTTC,CASSHIFGEQYF
TRBJ2-1,TRBV10-3,TRBD2,.,TGTGCCATCAGTGTTGTTGGGATTAGCGGGGGGACGAGCTCCTACAATGAGCAGTTCTTC,CAISVVGISGGTSSYNEQFF
TRBJ1-1,TRBV7-6,TRBD1,.,TGTGCCAGCAGCTCCGGACAGGGAATTGTCCCTGAAGCTTTCTTT,CASSSGQGIVPEAFF
TRBJ1-2,TRBV21-1,.,.,TGTGCCAGCAGCAAAGTATTATTTTCAGGGGGCTACACCTTC,CASSKVLFSGGYTF
TRBJ1-2,TRBV18,TRBD1,few,TGTGCCAGCTCAAGGGGACAGCTGGTCGGAGGCTACACCTTC,CASSRGQLVGGYTF
TRBJ1-1,TRBV18,.,.,TGTGCCAGCTCACCCAGTACAGGGAACACTGAAGCTTTCTTT,CASSPSTGNTEAFF
TRBJ1-2,TRBV2,.,few,TGTGCCAGCAGTGAATCACCAGGGTATGGCTACACCTTC,CASSESPGYGYTF
TRBJ1-6,TRBV6-2/TRBV6-3,.,.,TGTGCCAGCAGTTCCAGACAGGCCGTCTCCTATAATTCACCCCTCCACTTT,CASSSRQAVSYNSPLHF
TRBJ1-2,TRBV29-1,TRBD1,.,TGCAGCGTTGACAGGGGGCGCGTGTATGGCTACACCTTC,CSVDRGRVYGYTF
TRBJ1-2,TRBV6-6,TRBD1,.,TGTGCCAGCAGTTACAGGGGGCTTCAGGGCTACACCTTC,CASSYRGLQGYTF
TRBJ2-2,TRBV7-2,TRBD2,.,TGTGCCAGCAGCTCGAGCGGGACTGACACCGGGGAGCTGTTTTTT,CASSSSGTDTGELFF
TRBJ2-5,TRBV5-1,TRBD2,.,TGCGCCAGCAGCTTGGCAGCGGGGGCCGCAGAGACCCAGTACTTC,CASSLAAGAAETQYF
TRBJ2-5,TRBV20-1,.,few,TGCAGTGGCTACGGAGCGGAGACCCAGTACTTC,CSGYGAETQYF
TRBJ1-2,TRBV7-9,TRBD1,.,TGTGCCAGCAGCGACAGGGCAGCTAACTATGGCTACACCTTC,CASSDRAANYGYTF
TRBJ2-3,TRBV5-5,TRBD2,.,TGTGCCAGCAGCTTGCTAGCGGGGGGCACAGATACGCAGTATTTT,CASSLLAGGTDTQYF
TRBJ1-1,TRBV7-2,TRBD1,.,TGTGCCAGCAGCTTACCAGTACAGGGGACTGAAGCTTTCTTT,CASSLPVQGTEAFF
TRBJ2-7,TRBV6-6,.,.,TGTGCCAGCAGTTACTTACGGGATACCTACGAGCAGTACTTC,CASSYLRDTYEQYF
TRBJ1-1,TRBV28,TRBD1,.,TGTGCCAGCAGTGCGTGGACAGGTGAAGCTTTCTTT,CASSAWTGEAFF
TRBJ1-1,TRBV7-6,TRBD1,.,TGTGCCAGCAGCTTAGATGGGACAGGATTCACTGAAGCTTTCTTT,CASSLDGTGFTEAFF
TRBJ2-3,TRBV24-1,.,.,TGTGCCACGACGTCCGAGCGGGCCACAGATACGCAGTATTTT,CATTSERATDTQYF
TRBJ2-7,TRBV6-5,.,.,TGTGCCAGCAGTCCCCTTTCGGAAGCGGCCTACGAGCAGTACTTC,CASSPLSEAAYEQYF
TRBJ2-2,TRBV6-6,TRBD2,.,TGTGCCAGCAGTCCGACTAGCTATGGCGGGGAGCTGTTTTTT,CASSPTSYGGELFF
TRBJ2-7,TRBV9,.,.,TGTGCCAGCAGCGCTTCGGTCCTTCAAGCGGGCCTCTACGAGCAGTACTTC,CASSASVLQAGLYEQYF
TRBJ1-1,TRBV6-5,.,.,TGTGCCACAAGAATCAGGGAAGTCGACACTGAAGCTTTCTTT,CATRIREVDTEAFF
TRBJ1-2,TRBV6-5,TRBD1,.,TGTGCCAGCAGTTACCGACAGGGGGCTTACTACACCTTC,CASSYRQGAYYTF
TRBJ1-1,TRBV12-3/TRBV12-4,.,few,TGTGCCAGCACCGACTTCGGGAGTGAAGCTTTCTTT,CASTDFGSEAFF
TRBJ1-2,TRBV3-1/TRBV3-2,.,few,TGTGCCAGCAGCCCGGGGGGGGACTATGGCTACACCTTC,CASSPGGDYGYTF
TRBJ1-6,TRBV7-2,.,.,TGTGCCAGCAGCTTCTCGGGCAGGAGGTCCTATAATTCACCCCTCCACTTT,CASSFSGRRSYNSPLHF
TRBJ1-2,TRBV6-5,.,.,TGTGCCAGCAACAGGGACAACCAGGACTATGGCTACACCTTC,CASNRDNQDYGYTF
TRBJ2-7,TRBV5-1,.,few,TGCGCCAGCAGGTCCGGGACACACACCTACGAGCAGTACTTC,CASRSGTHTYEQYF
TRBJ2-1,TRBV24-1,TRBD2,.,TGTGCCACCAGTGAAGTTAGCGGGGGGGCGCGGGAGCAGTTCTTC,CATSEVSGGAREQFF
TRBJ2-1,TRBV2,TRBD1,.,TGTGCCAGCTCGATGGGACAGGGGCGCGTGAATGAGCAGTTCTTC,CASSMGQGRVNEQFF
TRBJ1-2,TRBV4-1,TRBD1,.,TGCGCCAGCAGCCAAGGACTGGGACAGGGAGATAGCTATGGCTACACCTTC,CASSQGLGQGDSYGYTF
TRBJ1-4,TRBV6-5,.,few,TGTGCCAGCAGTTATACAGGGTCAACTAATGAAAAACTGTTTTTT,CASSYTGSTNEKLFF
TRBJ1-1,TRBV5-4,TRBD1,few,TGTGCCAGCAGCAGGGAGGGACAGGTTTCTATGAACACTGAAGCTTTCTTT,CASSREGQVSMNTEAFF